One and the same sample provided the 14 T cell receptor beta chains below, sequenced in a study of identical twins. Each CDR3 protein gets one entry after TCRdb re-called the 5' RACE reads with MiXCR. The sample lists some 240,000 distinct CDR3 sequences, around 8.8% occurring once. This sample was also put to use in a study of yellow fever vaccine responses in identical twins.

The sample comprised CD8+ T cells sorted from blood. The receptors originated from a woman between 18 and 30 years old in good health.

This clonotype was seen ten or more times. The chain links TRBV12-3 or TRBV12-4 to TRBJ2-1; D is ambiguous. CDR3 length equals 14 residues. V was clipped by 8 bases and J by 6 bases, with 17 bases between them. The CDR3 spells CASLNFFGVNEQFF. CDR3 DNA: TGTGCCAGCTTGAATTTCTTTGGGGTCAATGAGCAGTTCTTC.

As for this clonotype: One end of the junction fails to match germline, which may point to a read error. The gene calls are TRBV20-1 and TRBJ2-1; 10 bases match TRBD2. Germline V gives CDR1 DFQATT, CDR2 SNEGSKA (reference sequence). This CDR3 spans 17 amino acids. The CDR3 loop reads CCARDSGLADHRDEQFF. CDR3 DNA sequence: TGCTGTGCTAGAGATAGTGGACTAGCGGACCATCGGGATGAGCAGTTCTTC.

This clonotype was counted ten times or more. V and J are TRBV5-1 and TRBJ2-5, with 11 bases fitting TRBD1. The CDR3 spans 14 residues. Losses at the gene ends were 3 bases for V and 5 bases for J; bases not matched to a gene: 3. The V gene's germline CDR1 is SGHRS and CDR2 YFSETQ. The CDR3 protein is CASSSGQGAETQYF. CDR3 coding DNA: TGCGCCAGCAGCTCAGGACAGGGGGCGGAGACCCAGTACTTC.

The chain couples TRBV11-2 to TRBJ2-7; the match to TRBD1 covers 7 bases. Germline loops: CDR1 SGHAT, CDR2 FQNNGV. With V trimmed by 0 bases and J by 4 bases, 6 bases remained unmatched. CDR3 length: 15 residues. CDR3 in amino acids: CASSLDPTGWYEQYF. The CDR3, as DNA: TGTGCCAGCAGCTTAGATCCGACAGGGTGGTACGAGCAGTACTTC.

This clonotype turned up a few times. The chain links TRBV29-1 to TRBJ1-2, with 8 bases lining up with TRBD1. Germline values: CDR1 SQVTM, CDR2 ANQGSEA. The V segment lost 3 bases and the J segment 6 bases; nucleotides outside the gene matches: 9. The CDR3 is 14 residues long. CDR3 in DNA: TGCAGCGTTGACCCTCGGACAGGGTTGGATGGCTACACCTTC. Translation: CSVDPRTGLDGYTF.

The chain couples TRBV27 to TRBJ2-3, with TRBD2 identical over 12 bases. The CDR3 is made up of 13 amino acids. Germline lookup yields CDR1 MNHEY and CDR2 SMNVEV (reference sequence). The V and J ends lost 6 bases and 9 bases, in that order; junction bases with no gene match: 4. This chain's CDR3 is CASSSGTSGTQYF. DNA of the CDR3: TGTGCCAGCAGCAGTGGGACTAGCGGGACGCAGTATTTT.

V and J are TRBV7-6 and TRBJ1-4; D ambiguous. The V gene lost 0 bases and the J gene lost 0 bases, with 11 bases spanning the gap. CDR1 SGHVS and CDR2 FNYEAQ come from the germline V gene. CDR3 length equals 17 residues. The DNA for the CDR3 is TGTGCCAGCAGCTTAGCAGGTTTTGGGGCAACTAATGAAAAACTGTTTTTT. It encodes CASSLAGFGATNEKLFF.

The chain employs TRBV6-2 or TRBV6-3 and TRBJ2-3; D call uncertain. Trimming cost V 0 bases and J 1 base, with 14 bases left between them. Germline CDR1 MNHEY, CDR2 SVGEGT. The length of the CDR3 is 17 residues. Here the CDR3 reads CASSYSRTRSGTDTQYF. Written as DNA, the CDR3 is TGTGCCAGCAGTTACTCGAGAACCCGATCCGGCACAGATACGCAGTATTTT.

The V and J genes are TRBV2 and TRBJ2-5, with 10 bases lining up with TRBD1. The germline CDR1 and CDR2 sequences are SNHLY and FYNNEI. V gave up 5 bases and J gave up 2 bases; unmatched junction bases: 11. CDR3 length: 17 amino acids. CDR3 DNA: TGTGCCAGCAGTTCAGGACAGGGGGGCCGTTTACAAGAGACCCAGTACTTC. This translates into CASSSGQGGRLQETQYF.

The chain carries TRBV7-9 and TRBJ2-1; D ambiguous. Trimming removed 7 bases at V and 9 bases at J, with 16 bases between. The CDR3 runs to 13 residues. Germline V gene data show CDR1 as SEHNR and CDR2 as FQNEAQ (reference sequence). The CDR3: CASTPRLESEQFF. The CDR3 DNA sequence: TGTGCCAGCACCCCCCGGCTTGAGTCTGAGCAGTTCTTC.

The genes are TRBV10-3 and TRBJ1-1; TRBD1 agrees at 7 bases. This CDR3 region has 14 residues. The V and J ends lost 1 base and 6 bases, in that order; junction bases with no gene match: 5. The germline V gene has CDR1 ENHRY and CDR2 SYGVKD. CDR3 nucleotide sequence: TGTGCCATCAGTGAGTTGGGGGGACAGCCTGAAGCTTTCTTT. The encoded protein is CAISELGGQPEAFF.

This rearrangement joins TRBV3-1 to TRBJ2-7; 10 nucleotides agree with TRBD2. The CDR3 totals 13 residues. After removal of 5 bases from V and 9 bases from J, the junction contained 7 bases not matched to a gene. Germline V gene data show CDR1 as LGHDT and CDR2 as YNNKEL (reference sequence). CDR3 residues: CASSVGLAVGQYF. Written as DNA, the CDR3 is TGTGCCAGCAGCGTTGGACTAGCGGTTGGGCAGTACTTC.

The chain combines TRBV7-9 with TRBJ2-2, with D possibly TRBD2 on 6 matching bases. The CDR3 consists of 17 residues. Trimming shortened V by 3 bases and J by 0 bases, and 14 bases separated the two germline ends. Germline CDR1 reads SEHNR; CDR2 reads FQNEAQ (reference sequence). The CDR3 reads CASSFSGLPSNTGELFF. In DNA form, the CDR3 reads TGTGCCAGCAGCTTTTCAGGACTACCTTCGAACACCGGGGAGCTGTTTTTT.

This clonotype has ten or more counts. This chain uses TRBV7-8 with TRBJ2-5, with TRBD2 identical over 9 bases. CDR1 SGHVS and CDR2 FQNEAQ come from the germline V gene. The trim removed 0 bases at V and 4 bases at J, leaving 3 bases unmatched. The CDR3 covers 15 residues. The CDR3 protein is CASSLAVAGVETQYF. The CDR3 DNA reads as TGTGCCAGCAGCTTAGCGGTAGCGGGAGTAGAGACCCAGTACTTC.